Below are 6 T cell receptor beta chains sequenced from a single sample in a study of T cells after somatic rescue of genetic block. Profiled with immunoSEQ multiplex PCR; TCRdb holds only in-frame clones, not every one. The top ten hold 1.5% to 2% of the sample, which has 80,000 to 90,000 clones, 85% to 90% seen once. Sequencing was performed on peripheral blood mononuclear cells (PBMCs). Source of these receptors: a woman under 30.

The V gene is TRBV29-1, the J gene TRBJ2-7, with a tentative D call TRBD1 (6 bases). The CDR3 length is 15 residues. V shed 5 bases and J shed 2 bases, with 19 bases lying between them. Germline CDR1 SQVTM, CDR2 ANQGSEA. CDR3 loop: CSVSREQGLPYEQYF. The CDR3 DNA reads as TGCAGCGTTAGTCGCGAGCAGGGGCTTCCCTACGAGCAGTACTTC.

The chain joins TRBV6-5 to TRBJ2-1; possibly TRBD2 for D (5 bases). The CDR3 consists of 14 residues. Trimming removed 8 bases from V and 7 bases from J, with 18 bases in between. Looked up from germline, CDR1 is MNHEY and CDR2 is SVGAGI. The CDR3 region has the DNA TGTGCCAGCGGGAGAGGCAGTGGCTATAATGAGCAGTTCTTC. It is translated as CASGRGSGYNEQFF.

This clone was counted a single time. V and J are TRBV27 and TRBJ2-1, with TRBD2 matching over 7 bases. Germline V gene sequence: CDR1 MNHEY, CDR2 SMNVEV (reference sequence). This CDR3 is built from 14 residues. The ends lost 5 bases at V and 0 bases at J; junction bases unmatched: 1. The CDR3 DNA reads TGTGCCAGCAGTGGCGGGAGCTCCTACAATGAGCAGTTCTTC. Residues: CASSGGSSYNEQFF.

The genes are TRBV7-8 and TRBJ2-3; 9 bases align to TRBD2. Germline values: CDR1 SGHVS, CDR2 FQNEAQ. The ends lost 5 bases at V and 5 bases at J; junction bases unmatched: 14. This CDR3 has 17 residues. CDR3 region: CASSVSGSGSFGDTQYF. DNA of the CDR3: TGTGCCAGCAGCGTGAGCGGTAGCGGGAGTTTCGGAGATACGCAGTATTTT.

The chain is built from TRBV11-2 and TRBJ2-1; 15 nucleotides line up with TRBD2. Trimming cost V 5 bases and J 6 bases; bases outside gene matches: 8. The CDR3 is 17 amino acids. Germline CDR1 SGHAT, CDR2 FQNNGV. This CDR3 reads CASSLGTSGRPSNEQFF. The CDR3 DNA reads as TGTGCCAGCAGCCTTGGGACTAGCGGGAGGCCGTCCAATGAGCAGTTCTTC.

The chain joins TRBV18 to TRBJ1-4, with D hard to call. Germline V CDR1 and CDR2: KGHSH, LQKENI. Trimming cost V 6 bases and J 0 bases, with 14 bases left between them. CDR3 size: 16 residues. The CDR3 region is CASSHGRIATNEKLFF. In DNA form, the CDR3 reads TGTGCCAGCTCCCACGGACGGATTGCAACTAATGAAAAACTGTTTTTT.